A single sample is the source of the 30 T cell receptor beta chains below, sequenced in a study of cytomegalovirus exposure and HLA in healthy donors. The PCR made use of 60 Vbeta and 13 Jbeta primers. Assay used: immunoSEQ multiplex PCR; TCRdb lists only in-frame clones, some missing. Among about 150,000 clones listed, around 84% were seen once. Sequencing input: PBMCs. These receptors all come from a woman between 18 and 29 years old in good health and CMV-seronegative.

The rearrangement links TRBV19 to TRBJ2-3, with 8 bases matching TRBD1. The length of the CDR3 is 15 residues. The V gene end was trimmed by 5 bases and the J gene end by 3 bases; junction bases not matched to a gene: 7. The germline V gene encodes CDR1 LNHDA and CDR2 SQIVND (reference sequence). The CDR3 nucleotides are TGTGCCAGTAGTGAGGGACAGGTGTTGACAGATACGCAGTATTTT. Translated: CASSEGQVLTDTQYF.

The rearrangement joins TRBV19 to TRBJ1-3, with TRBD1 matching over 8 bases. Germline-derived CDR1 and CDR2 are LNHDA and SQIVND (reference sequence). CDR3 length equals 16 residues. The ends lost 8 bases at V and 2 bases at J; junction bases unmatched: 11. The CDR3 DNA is TGTGCCAGTCGCGCCGGGACAGGAGTCGCTGGAAACACCATATATTTT. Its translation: CASRAGTGVAGNTIYF.

CDR3 residues: CASSFTPDFNQPQHF. CDR3 nucleotides: TGTGCCAGCAGTTTTACGCCAGATTTCAATCAGCCCCAGCATTTT. The chain recombines TRBV28 with TRBJ1-5; D uncertain. The CDR3 contains 15 residues. The ends were cut back, 3 bases at V and 3 bases at J, with 12 bases in the middle. Looked up from germline, CDR1 is MDHEN and CDR2 is SYDVKM. Full variable domain (rest looked up from reference TRBV28 and TRBJ1-5): DVKVTQSSRYLVKRTGEKVFLECVQDMDHENMFWYRQDPGLGLRLIYFSYDVKMKEKGDIPEGYSVSREKKERFSLILESASTNQTSMYLCASSFTPDFNQPQHFGDGTRLSIL.

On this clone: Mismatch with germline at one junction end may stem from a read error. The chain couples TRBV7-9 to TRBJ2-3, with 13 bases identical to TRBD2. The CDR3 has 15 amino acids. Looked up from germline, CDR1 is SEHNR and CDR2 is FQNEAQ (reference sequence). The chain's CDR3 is CSSSILAGGTDTQYF. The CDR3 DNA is TGTTCCAGCAGCATACTAGCGGGAGGGACAGATACGCAGTATTTT.

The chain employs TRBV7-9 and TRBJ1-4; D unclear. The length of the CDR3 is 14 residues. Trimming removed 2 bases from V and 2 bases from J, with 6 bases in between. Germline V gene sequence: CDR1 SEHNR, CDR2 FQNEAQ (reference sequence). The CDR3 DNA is TGTGCCAGCAGCTTAACCCAGACTAATGAAAAACTGTTTTTT. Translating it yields CASSLTQTNEKLFF.

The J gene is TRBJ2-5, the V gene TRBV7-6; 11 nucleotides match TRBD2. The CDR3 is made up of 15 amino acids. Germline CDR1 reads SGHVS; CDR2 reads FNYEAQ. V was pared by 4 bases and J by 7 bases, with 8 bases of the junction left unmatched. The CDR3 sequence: CASSSLTSGDRTQYF. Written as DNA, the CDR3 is TGTGCCAGCAGCTCACTGACTAGCGGGGACAGGACCCAGTACTTC.

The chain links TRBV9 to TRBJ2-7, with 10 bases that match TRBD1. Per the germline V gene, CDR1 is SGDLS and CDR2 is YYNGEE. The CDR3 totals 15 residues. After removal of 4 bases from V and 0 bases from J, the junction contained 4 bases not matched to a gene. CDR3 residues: CASSRDRGLSYEQYF. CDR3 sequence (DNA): TGTGCCAGCAGCCGCGACAGGGGGCTCTCCTACGAGCAGTACTTC. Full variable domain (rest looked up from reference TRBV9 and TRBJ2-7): DSGVTQTPKHLITATGQRVTLRCSPRSGDLSVYWYQQSLDQGLQFLIQYYNGEERAKGNILERFSAQQFPDLHSELNLSSLELGDSALYFCASSRDRGLSYEQYFGPGTRLTVT.

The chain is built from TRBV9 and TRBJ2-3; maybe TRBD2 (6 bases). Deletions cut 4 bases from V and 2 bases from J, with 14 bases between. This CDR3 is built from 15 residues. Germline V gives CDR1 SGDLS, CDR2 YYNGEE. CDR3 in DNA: TGTGCCAGCAGCACCGGAGGGTGGGCCACAGATACGCAGTATTTT. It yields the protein CASSTGGWATDTQYF.

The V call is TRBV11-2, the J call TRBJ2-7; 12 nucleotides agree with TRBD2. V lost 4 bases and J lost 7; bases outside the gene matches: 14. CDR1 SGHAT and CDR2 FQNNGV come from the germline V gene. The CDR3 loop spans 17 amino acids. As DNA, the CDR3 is TGTGCCAGCAGCTCGTGGACTAGTGCTAGCGGGAGGGGTGAGCAGTACTTC. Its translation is CASSSWTSASGRGEQYF.

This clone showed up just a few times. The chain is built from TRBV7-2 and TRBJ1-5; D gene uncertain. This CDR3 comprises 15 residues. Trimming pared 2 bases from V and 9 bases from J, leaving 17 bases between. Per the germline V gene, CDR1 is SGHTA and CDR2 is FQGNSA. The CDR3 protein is CASSLSSAGSWPQHF. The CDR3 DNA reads TGTGCCAGCAGCTTAAGCAGTGCGGGATCATGGCCCCAGCATTTT.

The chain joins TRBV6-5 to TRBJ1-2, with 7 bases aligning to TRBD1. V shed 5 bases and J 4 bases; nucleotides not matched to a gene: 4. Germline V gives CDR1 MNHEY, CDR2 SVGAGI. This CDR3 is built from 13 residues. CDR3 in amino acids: CASSRGRTYGYTF. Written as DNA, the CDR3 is TGTGCCAGCAGTAGGGGGCGCACCTATGGCTACACCTTC.

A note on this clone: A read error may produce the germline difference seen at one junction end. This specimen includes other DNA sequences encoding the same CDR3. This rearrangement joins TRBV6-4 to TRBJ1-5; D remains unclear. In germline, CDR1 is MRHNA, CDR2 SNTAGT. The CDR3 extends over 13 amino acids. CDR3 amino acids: CASSQSANQPQHF. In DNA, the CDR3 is TGCGCCAGCAGCCAAAGCGCTAATCAGCCCCAGCATTTT.

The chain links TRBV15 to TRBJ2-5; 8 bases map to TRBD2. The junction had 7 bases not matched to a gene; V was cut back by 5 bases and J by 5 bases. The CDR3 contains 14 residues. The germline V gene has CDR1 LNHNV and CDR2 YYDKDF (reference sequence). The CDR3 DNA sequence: TGTGCCACCAGCCCCGGGGGGGGACGGGAGACCCAGTACTTC. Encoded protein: CATSPGGGRETQYF.

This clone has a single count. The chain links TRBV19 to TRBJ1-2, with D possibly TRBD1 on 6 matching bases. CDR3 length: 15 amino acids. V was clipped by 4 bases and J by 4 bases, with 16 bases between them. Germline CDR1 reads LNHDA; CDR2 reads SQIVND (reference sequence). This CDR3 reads CASSTTGSNFYGYTF. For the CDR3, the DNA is TGTGCCAGTAGTACCACAGGGTCAAACTTCTATGGCTACACCTTC.

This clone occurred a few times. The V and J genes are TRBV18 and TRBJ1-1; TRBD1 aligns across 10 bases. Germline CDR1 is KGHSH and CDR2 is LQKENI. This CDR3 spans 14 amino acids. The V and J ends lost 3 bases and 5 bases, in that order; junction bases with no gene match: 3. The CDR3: CASSPTGGSTEAFF. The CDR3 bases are TGTGCCAGCTCACCGACAGGGGGCTCGACTGAAGCTTTCTTT.

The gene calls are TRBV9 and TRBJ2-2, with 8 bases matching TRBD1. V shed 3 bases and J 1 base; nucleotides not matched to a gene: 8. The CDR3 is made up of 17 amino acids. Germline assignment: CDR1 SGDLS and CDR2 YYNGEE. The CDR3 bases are TGTGCCAGCAGCGCGAACGGACAGGGTGGGAACACCGGGGAGCTGTTTTTT. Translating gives CASSANGQGGNTGELFF.

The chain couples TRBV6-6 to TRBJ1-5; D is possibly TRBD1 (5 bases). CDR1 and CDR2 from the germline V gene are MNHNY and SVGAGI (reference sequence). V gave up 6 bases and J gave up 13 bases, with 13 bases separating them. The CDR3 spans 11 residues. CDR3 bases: TGTGCCAGCAGGGACACGTTCAGTCAGCATTTT. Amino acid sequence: CASRDTFSQHF.

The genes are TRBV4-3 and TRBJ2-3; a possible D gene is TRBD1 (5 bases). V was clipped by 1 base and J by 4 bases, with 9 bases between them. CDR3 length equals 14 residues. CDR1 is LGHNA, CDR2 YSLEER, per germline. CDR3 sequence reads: CASSQGVGADTQYF. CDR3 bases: TGCGCCAGCAGCCAAGGGGTAGGGGCAGATACGCAGTATTTT.

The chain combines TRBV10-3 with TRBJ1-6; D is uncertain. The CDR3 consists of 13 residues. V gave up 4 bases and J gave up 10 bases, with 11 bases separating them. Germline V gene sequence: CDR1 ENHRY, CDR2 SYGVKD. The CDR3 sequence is CAISVDGVSPLHF. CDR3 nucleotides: TGTGCCATCAGTGTGGACGGGGTGTCACCCCTCCACTTT.

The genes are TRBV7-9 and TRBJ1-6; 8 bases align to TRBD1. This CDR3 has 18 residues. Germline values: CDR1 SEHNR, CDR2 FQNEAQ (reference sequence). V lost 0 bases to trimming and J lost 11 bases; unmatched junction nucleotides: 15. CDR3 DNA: TGTGCCAGCAGCTTAGCGTCGGGCGGACAGGGCTCCCAGGCACCCCTCCACTTT. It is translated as CASSLASGGQGSQAPLHF. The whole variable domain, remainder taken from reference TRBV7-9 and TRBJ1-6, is DTGVSQNPRHKITKRGQNVTFRCDPISEHNRLYWYRQTLGQGPEFLTYFQNEAQLEKSRLLSDRFSAERPKGSFSTLEIQRTEQGDSAMYLCASSLASGGQGSQAPLHFGNGTRLTVT.

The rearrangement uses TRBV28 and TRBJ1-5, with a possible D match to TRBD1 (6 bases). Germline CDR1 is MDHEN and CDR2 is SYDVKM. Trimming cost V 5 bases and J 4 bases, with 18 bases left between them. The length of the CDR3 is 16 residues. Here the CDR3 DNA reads TGTGCCAGCAGTCCCCTTTGGGGGCGAACTAATCAGCCCCAGCATTTT. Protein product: CASSPLWGRTNQPQHF.

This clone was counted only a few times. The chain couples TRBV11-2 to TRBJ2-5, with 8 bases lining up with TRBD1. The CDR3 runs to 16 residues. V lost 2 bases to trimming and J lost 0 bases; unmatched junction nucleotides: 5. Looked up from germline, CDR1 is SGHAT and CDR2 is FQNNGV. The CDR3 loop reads CASSLSGGRYQETQYF. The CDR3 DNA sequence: TGTGCCAGCAGCTTATCAGGGGGCAGGTACCAAGAGACCCAGTACTTC. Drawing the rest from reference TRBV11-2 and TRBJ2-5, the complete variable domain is EAGVAQSPRYKIIEKRQSVAFWCNPISGHATLYWYQQILGQGPKLLIQFQNNGVVDDSQLPKDRFSAERLKGVDSTLKIQPAKLEDSAVYLCASSLSGGRYQETQYFGPGTRLLVL.

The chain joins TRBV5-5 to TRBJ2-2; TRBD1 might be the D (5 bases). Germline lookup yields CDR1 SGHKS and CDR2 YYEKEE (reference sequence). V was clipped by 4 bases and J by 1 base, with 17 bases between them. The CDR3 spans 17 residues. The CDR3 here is CASSLEELQGNTGELFF. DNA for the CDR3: TGTGCCAGCAGCCTCGAAGAGTTGCAGGGGAACACCGGGGAGCTGTTTTTT.

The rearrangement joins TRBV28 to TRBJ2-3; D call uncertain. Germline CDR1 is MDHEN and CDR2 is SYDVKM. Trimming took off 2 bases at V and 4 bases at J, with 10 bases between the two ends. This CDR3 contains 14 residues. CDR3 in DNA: TGTGCCAGCAGTTTAAATCAGGTGGCAGATACGCAGTATTTT. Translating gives CASSLNQVADTQYF.

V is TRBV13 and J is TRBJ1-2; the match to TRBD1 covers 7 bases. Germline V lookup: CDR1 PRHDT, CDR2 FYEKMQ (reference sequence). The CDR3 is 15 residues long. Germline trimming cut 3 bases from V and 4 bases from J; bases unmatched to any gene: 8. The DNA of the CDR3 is TGTGCCAGCAGCTTTGGGACAGAGGCTTCCTATGGCTACACCTTC. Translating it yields CASSFGTEASYGYTF.

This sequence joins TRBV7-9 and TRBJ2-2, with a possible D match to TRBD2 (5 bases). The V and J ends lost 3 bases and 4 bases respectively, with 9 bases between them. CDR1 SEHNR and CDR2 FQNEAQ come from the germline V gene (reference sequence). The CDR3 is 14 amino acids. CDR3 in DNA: TGTGCCAGCAGCTTTGAGGGTGCCACCGGGGAGCTGTTTTTT. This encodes CASSFEGATGELFF.

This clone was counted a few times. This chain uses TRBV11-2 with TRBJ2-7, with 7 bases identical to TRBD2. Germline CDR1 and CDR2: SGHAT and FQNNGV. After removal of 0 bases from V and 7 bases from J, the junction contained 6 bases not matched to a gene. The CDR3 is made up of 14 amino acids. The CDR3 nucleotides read TGTGCCAGCAGCTTAGATCCTAGCGGAGGGGAGCAGTACTTC. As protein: CASSLDPSGGEQYF.

The CDR3 protein is CASSQGQDRLEYGYTF. The DNA for the CDR3 is TGCGCCAGCAGCCAAGGCCAGGACAGGCTAGAGTATGGCTACACCTTC. The chain employs TRBV4-1 and TRBJ1-2; 7 nucleotides align to TRBD1. Germline V gene data show CDR1 as MGHRA and CDR2 as YSYEKL. This CDR3 is built from 16 residues. V was pared by 1 base and J by 5 bases, with 10 bases of the junction left unmatched.

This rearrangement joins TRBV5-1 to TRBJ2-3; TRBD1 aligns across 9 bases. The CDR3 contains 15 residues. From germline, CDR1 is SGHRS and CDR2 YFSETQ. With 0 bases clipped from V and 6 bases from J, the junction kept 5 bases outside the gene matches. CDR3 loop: CASSLGTGAKDTQYF. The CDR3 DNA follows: TGCGCCAGCAGCTTGGGGACAGGGGCTAAGGATACGCAGTATTTT.

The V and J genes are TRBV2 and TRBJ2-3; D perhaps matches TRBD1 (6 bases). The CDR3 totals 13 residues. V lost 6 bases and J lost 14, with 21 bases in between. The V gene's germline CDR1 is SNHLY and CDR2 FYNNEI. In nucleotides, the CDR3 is TGTGCCAGCAGCTCAGATGAACAGGGCGTTGGGTATTTT. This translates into CASSSDEQGVGYF.